Listed here is a single T cell receptor beta chain. The antigen remains unidentified. Measured with immunoSEQ multiplex PCR; TCRdb has only the in-frame clones, and not every one. The sample lists 150 to 200 clones, under 75% occurring once. Trimming removed 6 bases from V and 0 bases from J, with 5 bases in between. This CDR3 contains 12 residues. Germline V lookup: CDR1 MNHEY, CDR2 SVGAGI. The sample comes from a study of CD4+ T cells in melanoma. Broader study findings: A reported correlation linked neoantigen-specific CD4+ T cells to CD8+, macrophage and B cell function.

This clonotype was obtained from a human donor with melanoma. Specimen: cells sorted by PD-1 expression. J is TRBJ2-5 and V is TRBV6-5, with D unclear. The CDR3 DNA sequence: TGTGCCAGCAGCTCGTACCAAGAGACCCAGTACTTC. Translated, it gives CASSSYQETQYF.